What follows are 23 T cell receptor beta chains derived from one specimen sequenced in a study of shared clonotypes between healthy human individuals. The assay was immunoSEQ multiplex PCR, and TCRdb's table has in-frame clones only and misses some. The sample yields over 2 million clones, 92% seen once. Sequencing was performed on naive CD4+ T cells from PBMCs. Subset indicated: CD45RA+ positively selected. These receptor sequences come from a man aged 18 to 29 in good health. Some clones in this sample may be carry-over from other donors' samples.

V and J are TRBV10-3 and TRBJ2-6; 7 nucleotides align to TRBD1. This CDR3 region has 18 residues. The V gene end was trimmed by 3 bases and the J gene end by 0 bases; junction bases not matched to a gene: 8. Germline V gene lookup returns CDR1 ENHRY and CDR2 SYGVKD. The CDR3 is CAISEGDRFRSGANVLTF. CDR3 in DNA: TGTGCCATCAGTGAAGGGGACAGATTTCGCTCTGGGGCCAACGTCCTGACTTTC.

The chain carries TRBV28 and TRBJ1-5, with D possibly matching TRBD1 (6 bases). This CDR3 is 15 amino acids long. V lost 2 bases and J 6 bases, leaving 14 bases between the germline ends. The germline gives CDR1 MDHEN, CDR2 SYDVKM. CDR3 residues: CASSLARGNGQPQHF. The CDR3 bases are TGTGCCAGCAGTTTAGCCAGGGGAAATGGTCAGCCCCAGCATTTT.

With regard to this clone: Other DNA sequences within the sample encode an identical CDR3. In DNA form, the CDR3 reads TGCGCCAGCAGCTCGGACGGTAGCAATCAGCCCCAGCATTTT. This translates into CASSSDGSNQPQHF. The chain uses TRBV5-1 and TRBJ1-5, with D unresolved. The V end was cut by 3 bases, the J end by 0 bases, with 7 bases between. This CDR3 contains 14 residues. The germline CDR1 and CDR2 sequences are SGHRS and YFSETQ.

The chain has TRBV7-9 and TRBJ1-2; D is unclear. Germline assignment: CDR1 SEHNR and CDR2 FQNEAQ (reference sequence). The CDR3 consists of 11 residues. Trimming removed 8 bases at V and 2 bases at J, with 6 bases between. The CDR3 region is CASEVNYGYTF. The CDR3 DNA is TGTGCCAGCGAGGTGAACTATGGCTACACCTTC.

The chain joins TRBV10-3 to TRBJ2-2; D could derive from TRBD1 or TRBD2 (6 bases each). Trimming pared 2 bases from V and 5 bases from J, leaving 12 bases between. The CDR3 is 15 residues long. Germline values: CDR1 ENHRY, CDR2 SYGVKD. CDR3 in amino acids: CAISEGQGRTGELFF. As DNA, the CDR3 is TGTGCCATCAGTGAGGGCCAGGGGAGGACCGGGGAGCTGTTTTTT.

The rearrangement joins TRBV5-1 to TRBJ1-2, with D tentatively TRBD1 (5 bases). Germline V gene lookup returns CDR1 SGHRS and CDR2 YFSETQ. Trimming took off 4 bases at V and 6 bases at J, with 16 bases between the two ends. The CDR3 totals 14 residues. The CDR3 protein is CASSTDPSGDGYTF. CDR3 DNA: TGCGCCAGCAGCACCGACCCCTCGGGGGATGGCTACACCTTC.

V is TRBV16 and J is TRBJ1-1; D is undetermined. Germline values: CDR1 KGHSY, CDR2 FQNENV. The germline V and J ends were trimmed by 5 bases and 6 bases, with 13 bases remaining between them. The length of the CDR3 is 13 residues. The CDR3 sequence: CASSSPSFAEAFF. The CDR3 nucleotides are TGTGCCAGCAGCTCCCCTAGTTTCGCTGAAGCTTTCTTT.

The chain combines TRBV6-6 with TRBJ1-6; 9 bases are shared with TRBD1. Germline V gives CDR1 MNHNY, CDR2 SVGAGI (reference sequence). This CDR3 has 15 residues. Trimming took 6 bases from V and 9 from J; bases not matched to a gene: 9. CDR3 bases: TGTGCCAGCAGCTTTTCTACAGGGGGCGGTTCACCCCTCCACTTT. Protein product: CASSFSTGGGSPLHF.

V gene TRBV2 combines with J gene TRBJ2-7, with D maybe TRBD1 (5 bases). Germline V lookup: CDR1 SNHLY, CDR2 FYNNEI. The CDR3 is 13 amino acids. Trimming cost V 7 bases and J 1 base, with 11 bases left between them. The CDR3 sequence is CASNRQISYEQYF. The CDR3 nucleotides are TGTGCCAGCAATAGACAGATTTCCTACGAGCAGTACTTC. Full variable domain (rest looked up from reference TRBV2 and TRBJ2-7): EPEVTQTPSHQVTQMGQEVILRCVPISNHLYFYWYRQILGQKVEFLVSFYNNEISEKSEIFDDQFSVERPDGSNFTLKIRSTKLEDSAMYFCASNRQISYEQYFGPGTRLTVT.

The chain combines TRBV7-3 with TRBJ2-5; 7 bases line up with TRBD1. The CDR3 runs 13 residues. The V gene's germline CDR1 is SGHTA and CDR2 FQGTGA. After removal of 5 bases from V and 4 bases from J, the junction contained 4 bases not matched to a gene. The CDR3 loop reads CASSGQVGETQYF. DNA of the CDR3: TGTGCCAGCAGCGGACAGGTTGGAGAGACCCAGTACTTC. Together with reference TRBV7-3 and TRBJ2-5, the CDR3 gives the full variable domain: GAGVSQTPSNKVTEKGKYVELRCDPISGHTALYWYRQSLGQGPEFLIYFQGTGAADDSGLPNDRFFAVRPEGSVSTLKIQRTERGDSAVYLCASSGQVGETQYFGPGTRLLVL.

CDR3 protein: CASSRDKDHYEQYF. CDR3 in DNA: TGCGCCAGCAGCCGCGACAAGGACCACTACGAGCAGTACTTC. J is TRBJ2-7 and V is TRBV5-1; D remains unclear. The CDR3 is 14 residues long. Germline assignment: CDR1 SGHRS and CDR2 YFSETQ. V lost 4 bases and J 3 bases, leaving 14 bases between the germline ends.

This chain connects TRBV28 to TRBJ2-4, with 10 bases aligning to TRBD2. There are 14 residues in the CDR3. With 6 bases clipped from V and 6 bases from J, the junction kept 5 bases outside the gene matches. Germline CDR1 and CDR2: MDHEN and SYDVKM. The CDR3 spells CASRPLAGRNIQYF. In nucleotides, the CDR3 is TGTGCCAGCAGGCCACTAGCGGGGAGAAACATTCAGTACTTC.

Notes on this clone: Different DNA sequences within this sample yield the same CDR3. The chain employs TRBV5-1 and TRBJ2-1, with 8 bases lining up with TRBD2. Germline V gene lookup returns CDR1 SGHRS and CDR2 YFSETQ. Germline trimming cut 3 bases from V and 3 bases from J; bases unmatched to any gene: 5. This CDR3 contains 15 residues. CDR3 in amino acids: CASSSGTSGYNEQFF. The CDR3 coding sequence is TGCGCCAGCAGCTCCGGGACTAGTGGCTACAATGAGCAGTTCTTC.

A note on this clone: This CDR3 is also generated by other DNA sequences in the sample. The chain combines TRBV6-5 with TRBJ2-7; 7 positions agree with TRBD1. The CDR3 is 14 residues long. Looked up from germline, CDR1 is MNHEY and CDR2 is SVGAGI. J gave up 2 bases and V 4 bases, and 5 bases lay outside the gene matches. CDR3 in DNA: TGTGCCAGCAGTTCTCAGGGGGTGACCTACGAGCAGTACTTC. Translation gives CASSSQGVTYEQYF.

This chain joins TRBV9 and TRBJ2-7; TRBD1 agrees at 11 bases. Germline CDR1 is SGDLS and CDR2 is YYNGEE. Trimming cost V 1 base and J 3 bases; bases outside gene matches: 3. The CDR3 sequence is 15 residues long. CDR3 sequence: CASSVRTGGIYEQYF. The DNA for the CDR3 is TGTGCCAGCAGCGTACGGACAGGGGGCATCTACGAGCAGTACTTC.

The CDR3 sequence: CASSYGQGATDEQYF. The CDR3 DNA is TGTGCCAGCAGCTACGGACAGGGGGCGACCGACGAGCAGTACTTC. The chain recombines TRBV7-3 with TRBJ2-7, with 11 bases matching TRBD1. The CDR3 contains 15 residues. The junction had 7 bases not matched to a gene; V was cut back by 4 bases and J by 5 bases. CDR1 and CDR2 from the germline V gene are SGHTA and FQGTGA.

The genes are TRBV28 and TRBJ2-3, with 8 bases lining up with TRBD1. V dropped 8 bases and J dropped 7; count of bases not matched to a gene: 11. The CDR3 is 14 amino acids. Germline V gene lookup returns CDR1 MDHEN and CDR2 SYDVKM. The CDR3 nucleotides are TGTGCCAGCGGACGGACAGGGCATGCATATACGCAGTATTTT. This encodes CASGRTGHAYTQYF.

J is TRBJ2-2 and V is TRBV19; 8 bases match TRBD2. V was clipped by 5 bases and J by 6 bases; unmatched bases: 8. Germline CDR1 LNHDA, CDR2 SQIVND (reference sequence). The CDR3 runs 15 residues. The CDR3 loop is CASSFGTSRSGELFF. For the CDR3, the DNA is TGTGCCAGTAGTTTTGGGACTAGTAGGTCCGGGGAGCTGTTTTTT.

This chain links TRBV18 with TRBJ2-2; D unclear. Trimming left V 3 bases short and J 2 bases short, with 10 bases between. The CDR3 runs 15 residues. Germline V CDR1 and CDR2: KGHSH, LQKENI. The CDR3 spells CASSPTTQNTGELFF. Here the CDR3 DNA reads TGTGCCAGCTCACCTACTACCCAAAACACCGGGGAGCTGTTTTTT.

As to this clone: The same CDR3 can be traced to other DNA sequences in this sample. The CDR3 DNA follows: TGCGCCAGCAGCTTAGGACAGGGGGCGCCCGCCGGGGAGCTGTTTTTT. Translated: CASSLGQGAPAGELFF. The chain is built from TRBV5-1 and TRBJ2-2, with TRBD1 matching 11 bases. This CDR3 comprises 16 residues. With V trimmed by 2 bases and J by 6 bases, 6 bases remained unmatched. The germline V gene has CDR1 SGHRS and CDR2 YFSETQ.

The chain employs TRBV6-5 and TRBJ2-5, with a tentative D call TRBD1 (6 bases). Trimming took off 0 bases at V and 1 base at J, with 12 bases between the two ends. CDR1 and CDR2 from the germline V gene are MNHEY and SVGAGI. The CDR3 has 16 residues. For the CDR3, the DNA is TGTGCCAGCAGTTACTCTCACAGGGTAACCCAAGAGACCCAGTACTTC. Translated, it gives CASSYSHRVTQETQYF.

The DNA for the CDR3 is TGTGCCAGCAGTGAGGAGGGAGCTAACTATGGCTACACCTTC. This sequence encodes CASSEEGANYGYTF. The J gene is TRBJ1-2, the V gene TRBV2; D uncertain. V was clipped by 3 bases and J by 0 bases, with 8 bases between them. The CDR3 has 14 residues. Germline CDR1 and CDR2: SNHLY and FYNNEI.

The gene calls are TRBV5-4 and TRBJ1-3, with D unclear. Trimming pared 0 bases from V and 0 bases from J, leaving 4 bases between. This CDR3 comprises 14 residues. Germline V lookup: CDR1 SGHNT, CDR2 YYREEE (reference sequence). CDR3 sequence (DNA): TGTGCCAGCAGCTTGGCCCACTCTGGAAACACCATATATTTT. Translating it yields CASSLAHSGNTIYF.